The entry below describes one TCR beta chain. This CDR3 comprises 18 residues. Losses at the gene ends were 4 bases for V and 2 bases for J; bases not matched to a gene: 18. Germline V CDR1 and CDR2: SQVTM, ANQGSEA. The data belong to a study of blood T cells in healthy people across ages. Roughly 10 milliliters of peripheral blood were drawn from each donor. Then a second PCR, running about 7 to 11 cycles, was carried out with a sample-barcoded 5' primer and a J-beta primer mix. TCRdb called the 5' RACE reads again in MiXCR, with one record for every CDR3 protein. This sample has hundreds of thousands of distinct CDR3 sequences; roughly three fifths occur once, and the top ten carry roughly 25%.

This receptor was taken from a man aged 40-55 years in good health. This chain connects TRBV29-1 to TRBJ2-3, with TRBD1 matching 7 bases. Sequencing was carried out using blood. This CDR3 reads CSVGAPRDSGPSTDTQYF. The CDR3 DNA reads TGCAGCGTTGGAGCACCCCGGGACAGTGGTCCATCCACAGATACGCAGTATTTT.